Below, one T cell receptor (beta chain) is given with its context. The antigen is not known. This sample is drawn from a study of identical twins. The CDR3 is 15 amino acids. CDR1 and CDR2 (germline): MDHEN, SYDVKM. A universal primer site was created by template switching, with the cDNA bearing unique molecular identifiers. MiXCR, applied by TCRdb to the 5' RACE reads, yields one record per CDR3 protein. The sample lists about 1.7 million distinct CDR3 sequences, roughly a third occurring once. General study findings and limits: Low generation-probability sequences were in excess among twin-shared out-of-frame alpha sequences.

The J gene is TRBJ2-1, the V gene TRBV28; 8 bases fit TRBD1. The end of the DNA fits TRBJ2-7 better, so the J call may be wrong. Material for sequencing was cord blood. This receptor was obtained from a newborn girl in good health. The CDR3 region has the DNA TGTGCCAGCAGTCCTTGGACAGGGAAGGGCAATGAGCAGTACTTC. Its protein product is CASSPWTGKGNEQYF.